Sequencing of this TCR beta chain was carried out in a study of blood T cell repertoires in COVID-19. Germline CDR1 SGHAT, CDR2 FQNNGV. Trimming left V 0 bases short and J 0 bases short, with 5 bases between. The CDR3 is 14 residues long. In the authors' workflow: Amplification with reference gene primers provided the estimates of nucleated cell counts. TCRdb keeps only in-frame clones here, not all; method: immunoSEQ multiplex PCR. The V and J calls and the clone size are those of that table, but D and trimming were determined from the DNA. The sample contains approximately 190,000 clones, about 88% of which appear only once.

The specimen was peripheral blood. The clonotype comes from a man aged 30 to 45 with active or convalescent COVID-19. J is TRBJ1-2 and V is TRBV11-2; D unresolved. This chain's CDR3 is CASSLDPSNYGYTF. CDR3 bases: TGTGCCAGCAGCTTAGATCCATCTAACTATGGCTACACCTTC.